This TCR beta chain came from a study of cytomegalovirus exposure and HLA in healthy donors (dated by TCRdb to about 2017). Study-level background: According to an earlier analysis of around 600 of the donors, 200 million or so T cells yielded some 110 million unique TCR beta sequences and around 280 Gb of sequence data. An early release that covered some 640 HLA-typed donors contained approximately 300 gigabases of sequencing data and some 87 million unique TCR sequences. Among the approximately 430 genotyped donors, under 90% belonged to the genetic ancestry cluster associated with self-reported Caucasian donors. The study was designed to test whether signatures of past pathogen exposure could be identified by cataloging public T cell receptors. Using immunosequencing, the study profiled T cell repertoires from 550 to 750 subjects and related those repertoires to cytomegalovirus serostatus. Besides the first cohort of around 670 subjects, a separate validation cohort made up of roughly 120 different subjects was used. High-throughput TCR immunosequencing, statistical association of individual TCRs with disease status, and machine learning were combined to predict cytomegalovirus infection status. To study patterns of TCR occurrence, a later analysis re-analyzed previously published TCR beta repertoires from 700 or so donors and added high-resolution HLA genotyping. Rather than drawing on any new phenotypic data, the later analysis identified candidate immune exposures from TCR beta sequences and the way those sequences occurred across donors. To decide whether each TCR beta V gene segment behaved as functional or pseudogenic, an earlier analysis of some 580 of the donors relied on high-throughput TCR beta sequencing. Donor age, sex, ethnicity and CMV serostatus were compiled together with the repertoire data. A later genetic analysis used genome-wide SNP genotypes for about three fifths of the 666 donors, treating that subset as a discovery cohort. Every discovery cohort repertoire had been produced on one sequencing platform. HLA typing included class I and class II loci at four-digit resolution. The number of donors typed differed by locus, with roughly 629-640 for A, B, C, DRB1 and DQB1, more than 500 for DQA1, 600 to 610 for DPA1, and some 450 for DPB1. Roughly five DR-DQ haplotypes were treated as single units for association and clustering because of strong linkage in the cohort. Among about 400 genotyped donors of the cohort, an average of around 250,000 unique TCR beta nucleotide sequences was sequenced per donor, of which about 18% were non-productive. Overall study outcomes, separate from this receptor: Roughly uniform sequencing depth across donors was assumed in presence/absence analyses, although this assumption may not hold. The study gave a list of around 170 TCR beta chains associated with cytomegalovirus. Some IMGT-functional V segments, including TRBV6-2 and TRBV6-3, could not be distinguished by the 87-base-pair reads and were therefore excluded. Three of the identified cytomegalovirus-associated TCR beta chains were confirmed in vitro to be specific for cytomegalovirus antigens. When HLA alleles, especially DR and DQ, strongly co-occurred, attributing TCR associations to individual alleles was difficult. It was suggested by the authors that the approach could potentially be generalized to other disease states and immunological phenotypes. Compared with the approximately 700-donor mean, donors in an Asian-associated ancestry cluster had fewer N-insertions in productive TCRs, according to a later genetic analysis. A cluster of highly shared sequence variants was judged likely to represent a technical artifact of the sequencing pipeline. Immune exposure information for the cohort was limited to CMV serostatus. In an earlier analysis of fewer than 700 of the donors, most TCR beta V segments appeared in productive rearrangements about 87% or about 30% of the time, broadly matching IMGT annotations. Across donors, most TCR sequences were observed very rarely, whereas some public TCRs were present in many individuals. Because counts were too low, around 18 rarely observed V segments, including chromosome 9 orphons, were left out of the earlier analysis of about 620 of the donors. Because HLA typing was unavailable for some donors at each locus, only the typed subset was used in association tests. A further reported finding was that TCR beta sequences accurately predicted the HLA-A and HLA-B alleles for most subjects in the first cohort. A later genetic analysis associated a missense DCLRE1C variant with V-gene and J-gene trimming of TCR beta chains, and an independent cohort replicated the association. Linkage disequilibrium might explain the correlated functional status among segregating V segments, but an unknown experimental factor could not be ruled out. A later analysis found that TCR association rates varied across HLA loci, with DRB1 alleles showing the most associated TCRs and HLA-C alleles the fewest. A later analysis reported that several top co-occurrence clusters appeared linked to parvovirus B19, influenza, CMV and Epstein-Barr virus. Most CMV-associated TCR beta chains appeared to be HLA-restricted in a later analysis, and the HLA associations seemed to be driven largely by CMV exposure. At a false discovery rate of 0.05, a later analysis linked 16,951 TCR beta sequences to specific HLA alleles. Cytomegalovirus status was reported to be diagnosed by the classifier with high specificity and sensitivity in both the original and validation cohorts. Only TCR beta chains were sequenced in this cohort, and the absence of alpha or paired-chain data limited detectable features. Compared with equally common non-associated chains, HLA-associated TCR beta chains in a later analysis were more clonally expanded and had lower generation probabilities.

The library was made by the immunoSEQ multiplex PCR assay. The multiplex PCR relied on a mix of 60 forward primers for TCR Vbeta segments and 13 reverse primers for TCR Jbeta segments. The CDR3 region of rearranged TCR beta genes was amplified from genomic DNA with a multiplex PCR assay. The Illumina HiSeq System was used to sequence the amplified TCR beta libraries as 87-base-pair reads. The authors processed their data as follows. A later analysis tallied around 87 million unique TCR beta chains across the 650 to 750 repertoires, and approximately 9.9 million of those chains were shared by two or more donors. Raw reads were error-corrected and collapsed into unique sequences by a nearest-neighbor algorithm in which closely related sequences were merged to remove PCR and sequencing errors. Alignment of CDR3 sequences to IMGT reference sequences was used to assign V, D and J gene segments. For a sequence to be retained, a match of at least six nucleotides was required to both a V gene segment and a J gene segment. A rearrangement counted as productive if the CDR3 had no stop codons and remained in frame with V and J, and every other rearrangement counted as non-productive. Following IMGT convention, CDR3 was defined as the stretch from the second conserved V-encoded cysteine up to the conserved J-encoded phenylalanine. Sequences without an unambiguous match to a single V gene segment were excluded from the earlier analysis of 500 to 700 of the donors. An earlier analysis of fewer than 750 of the donors called V segments functional above 56.7% productive rearrangements and segregating when the between-donor standard deviation exceeded 5%. To diagnose cytomegalovirus status from the catalog of TCR beta chain sequences, a statistical classification framework was built. In a later analysis, V and J genes were assigned by comparing TCR nucleotide sequences against IMGT/GENE-DB human TR gene sequences. In a later analysis, CDR3 sequences and most-parsimonious VDJ recombination scenarios were assigned using the TCRdist pipeline. In a later analysis, each TCR beta chain was defined by its CDR3 amino acid sequence together with its V-gene family, and reads lacking a unique V-gene family were excluded. In a later analysis, approximately 590 highly shared, low-generation-probability nucleotide sequences were removed to address suspected cross-contamination and a sequencing artifact. In a later analysis, a clonal expansion index was calculated for each public chain from normalized within-repertoire ranks of inferred template counts. In a later analysis, generation probabilities were computed with a VDJ recombination model fitted to out-of-frame rearrangements, and the resulting probabilities were checked against IGoR. Hypergeometric tests were used in a later analysis to score TCR-TCR, TCR-HLA and TCR-CMV co-occurrence, with a repertoire-size bias correction applied to the TCR pairs. In a later analysis, false discovery rates were estimated by permuting HLA or CMV assignments 20 times. A later analysis grouped co-occurring TCRs with DBSCAN, adding TCRdist sequence similarity when clustering within HLA-allele-positive subsets. Repertoires with fewer than 30,000 or more than 120,000 public chains were left out of co-occurrence clustering, as were five repertoires with anomalous nucleotide sharing. TCRdb took over this immuneACCESS table, retaining in-frame rearrangements with V and J assigned. Such tables are incomplete; in checked studies, under half of the missing clones stem from an unresolved V gene, and the remainder is unexplained. V and J calls and clone size are those listed in that table; D and trimming were worked out from the DNA. The sample table lists some 160,000 clones, around 79% of them with a count of one. About 0.5% of the sample lies in the top ten.

Reading the germline V gene gives CDR1 MDHEN and CDR2 SYDVKM. The CDR3 covers 15 residues, taking in both the cysteine and the phenylalanine. Just CDR3 DNA is preserved here, 45 bases in frame from base 1. The cohort comprised some 680 healthy bone marrow donors. All cohort members were sampled while nominally healthy, although unrecorded immune exposures were likely present. The donor was CMV seronegative and belonged to the group of around 400 seronegative cohort members. A peripheral blood sample was collected from each donor, and TCR beta sequencing was performed on peripheral blood mononuclear cells. Genomic DNA extraction from the blood cell samples was performed with the Qiagen DNeasy Blood Extraction Kit. On this clone itself: Its antigen specificity is not known. The junction and the germline gene differ at one end; a read error may be behind it.

The TCR was taken from a woman aged 45-65 years in good health and CMV-seronegative. The rearrangement combines TRBV28 with TRBJ2-7; a weak D assignment points to TRBD2 (5 bases agree). Specimen: PBMCs. CDR3 protein: CATLGMGSGNYQQYF. The DNA sequence is given as TGTGCCACCTTGGGTATGGGTTCGGGAAACTACCAGCAGTACTTC.